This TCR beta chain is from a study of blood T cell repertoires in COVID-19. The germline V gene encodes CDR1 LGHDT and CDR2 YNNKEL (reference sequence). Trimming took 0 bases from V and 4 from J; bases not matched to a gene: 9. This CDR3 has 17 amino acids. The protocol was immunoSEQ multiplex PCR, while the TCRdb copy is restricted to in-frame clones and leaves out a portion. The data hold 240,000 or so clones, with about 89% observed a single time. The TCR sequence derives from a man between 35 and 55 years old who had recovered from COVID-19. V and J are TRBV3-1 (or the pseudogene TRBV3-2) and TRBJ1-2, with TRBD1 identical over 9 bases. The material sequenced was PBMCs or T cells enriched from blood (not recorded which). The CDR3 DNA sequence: TGTGCCAGCAGCCAAGATAGTAGGGGACAGGGCCGCTATGGCTACACCTTC. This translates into CASSQDSRGQGRYGYTF.